The 10 T cell receptor beta chains below all came from one sample that was sequenced in a study of blood T cells in healthy people across ages. The authors ran a second PCR of roughly 6 to 12 cycles using a sample-barcoded 5' primer and a J-beta primer mix. TCRdb independently ran MiXCR on the 5' RACE reads; one entry per CDR3 protein. Of about 1.8 million distinct CDR3 sequences in the sample, roughly 52% were seen once. The sequencing sample was made of blood. The receptors originated from a woman aged 40-49 years in good health.

The chain has TRBV28 and TRBJ2-1, with TRBD1 matching over 8 bases. Germline assignment: CDR1 MDHEN and CDR2 SYDVKM. Unmatched junction bases numbered 9, after V lost 6 bases and J lost 8 bases. The CDR3 is 14 residues long. The CDR3 DNA sequence: TGTGCCAGCAGCAGGACAGGGATGTTCGATGAGCAGTTCTTC. The encoded protein is CASSRTGMFDEQFF. The variable domain in full, with the rest retrieved from reference TRBV28 and TRBJ2-1, is DVKVTQSSRYLVKRTGEKVFLECVQDMDHENMFWYRQDPGLGLRLIYFSYDVKMKEKGDIPEGYSVSREKKERFSLILESASTNQTSMYLCASSRTGMFDEQFFGPGTRLTVL.

This chain uses TRBV20-1 with TRBJ2-7; 10 positions match TRBD1. The V gene end was trimmed by 5 bases and the J gene end by 1 base; junction bases not matched to a gene: 5. The CDR3 contains 14 residues. Germline CDR1 and CDR2: DFQATT and SNEGSKA (reference sequence). CDR3 protein: CSAGRQGASYEQYF. For the CDR3, the DNA is TGCAGTGCTGGAAGACAGGGGGCATCCTACGAGCAGTACTTC.

This clonotype was seen only once. A junction end diverges from the germline sequence, so it may reflect a read error. The chain carries TRBV9 and TRBJ2-1, with TRBD2 identical over 10 bases. The CDR3 has 14 amino acids. In germline, CDR1 is SGDLS, CDR2 YYNGEE. The CDR3 DNA reads as TGTGGCAGCAGCGTCGGACTAGCGGAAGAGACCCAGTTCTTC. Translation gives CGSSVGLAEETQFF.

This clonotype has more than one count but fewer than ten. The chain links TRBV7-6 to TRBJ2-3; D ambiguous. This CDR3 contains 16 residues. Germline V gene lookup returns CDR1 SGHVS and CDR2 FNYEAQ. V was trimmed by 2 bases and J by 1 base, leaving 13 bases between them. The CDR3 DNA is TGTGCCAGCAGCTTACGGCAAGTTCGGGGCACAGATACGCAGTATTTT. The encoded protein is CASSLRQVRGTDTQYF.

The chain is built from TRBV7-2 and TRBJ2-1, with a possible D match to TRBD2 (6 bases). The CDR3 contains 15 residues. Germline V lookup: CDR1 SGHTA, CDR2 FQGNSA. Between the trimmed V and J ends, which lost 0 bases and 3 bases, there was a span of 9 bases. The CDR3 nucleotides are TGTGCCAGCAGCTTAGCACCGACTAGCTACAATGAGCAGTTCTTC. This translates into CASSLAPTSYNEQFF.

The rearrangement links TRBV9 to TRBJ2-7, with 9 bases aligning to TRBD1. The J call may be faulty, since TRBJ2-5 better matches the DNA end. Looked up from germline, CDR1 is SGDLS and CDR2 is YYNGEE. The length of the CDR3 is 13 residues. CDR3 bases: TGTGCCAGCAGCGGGACAGGGGCGCGGACCCAGTACTTC. Its translation is CASSGTGARTQYF.

The rearrangement uses TRBV20-1 and TRBJ2-1; TRBD2 aligns across 7 bases. Unmatched junction bases numbered 2, after V lost 0 bases and J lost 6 bases. Germline V lookup: CDR1 DFQATT, CDR2 SNEGSKA (reference sequence). The length of the CDR3 is 13 residues. This CDR3 is CSARDPGGNEQFF. The CDR3 coding sequence is TGCAGTGCTAGAGATCCGGGGGGCAATGAGCAGTTCTTC.

This clonotype has a single count. The chain recombines TRBV20-1 with TRBJ1-2, with D unresolved. The CDR3 contains 13 residues. The germline CDR1 and CDR2 sequences are DFQATT and SNEGSKA (reference sequence). The V and J ends lost 5 bases and 4 bases respectively, with 14 bases between them. CDR3: CSAPTPAGYGYTF. The CDR3 bases are TGCAGTGCTCCCACTCCGGCAGGCTATGGCTACACCTTC.

The J gene is TRBJ1-2, the V gene TRBV27; D might be TRBD1 (5 bases). Trimming shortened V by 0 bases and J by 6 bases, and 14 bases separated the two germline ends. Germline V gene data show CDR1 as MNHEY and CDR2 as SMNVEV (reference sequence). This CDR3 is 15 amino acids long. The CDR3 reads CASSLSSGAPDGYTF. In DNA, the CDR3 is TGTGCCAGCAGTTTATCGTCCGGGGCGCCCGATGGCTACACCTTC.

This chain uses TRBV29-1 with TRBJ2-3, with TRBD2 as a possible D gene (5 bases). Germline CDR1 reads SQVTM; CDR2 reads ANQGSEA. CDR3 length: 14 residues. Trimming took off 3 bases at V and 3 bases at J, with 13 bases between the two ends. This chain's CDR3 is CSVDGSTNTDTQYF. CDR3 nucleotides: TGCAGCGTTGACGGGTCGACTAATACAGATACGCAGTATTTT.